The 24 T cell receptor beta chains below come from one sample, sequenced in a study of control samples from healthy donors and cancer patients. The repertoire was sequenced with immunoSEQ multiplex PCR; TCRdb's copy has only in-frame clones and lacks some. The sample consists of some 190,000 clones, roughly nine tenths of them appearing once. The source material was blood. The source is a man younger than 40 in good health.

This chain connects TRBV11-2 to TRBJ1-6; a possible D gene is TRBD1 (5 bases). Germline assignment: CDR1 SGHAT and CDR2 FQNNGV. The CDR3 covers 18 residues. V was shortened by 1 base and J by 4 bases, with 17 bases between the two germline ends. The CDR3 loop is CASSLAPGRGTYNSPLHF. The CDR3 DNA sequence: TGTGCCAGCAGCTTAGCCCCAGGGAGGGGCACTTATAATTCACCCCTCCACTTT.

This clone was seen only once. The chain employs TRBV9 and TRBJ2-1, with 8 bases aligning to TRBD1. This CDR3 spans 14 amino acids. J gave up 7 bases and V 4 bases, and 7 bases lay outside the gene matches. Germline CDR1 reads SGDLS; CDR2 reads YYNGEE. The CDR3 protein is CASSSQGALNEQFF. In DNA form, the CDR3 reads TGTGCCAGCAGCTCCCAGGGGGCGTTAAATGAGCAGTTCTTC.

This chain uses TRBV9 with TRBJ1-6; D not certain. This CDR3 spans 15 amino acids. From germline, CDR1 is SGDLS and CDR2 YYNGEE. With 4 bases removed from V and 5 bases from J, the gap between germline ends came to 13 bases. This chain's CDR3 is CASSSLGLNNSPLHF. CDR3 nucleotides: TGTGCCAGCAGCTCCTTGGGCCTGAATAATTCACCCCTCCACTTT. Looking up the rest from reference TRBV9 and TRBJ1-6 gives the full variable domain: DSGVTQTPKHLITATGQRVTLRCSPRSGDLSVYWYQQSLDQGLQFLIQYYNGEERAKGNILERFSAQQFPDLHSELNLSSLELGDSALYFCASSSLGLNNSPLHFGNGTRLTVT.

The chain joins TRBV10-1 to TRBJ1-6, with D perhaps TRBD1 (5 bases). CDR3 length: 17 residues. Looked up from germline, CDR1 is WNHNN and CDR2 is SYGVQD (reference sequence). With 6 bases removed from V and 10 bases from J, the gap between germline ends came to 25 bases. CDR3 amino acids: CASSNEPGRSLGSPLHF. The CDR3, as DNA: TGCGCCAGCAGCAACGAACCGGGACGGAGTCTAGGATCACCCCTCCACTTT.

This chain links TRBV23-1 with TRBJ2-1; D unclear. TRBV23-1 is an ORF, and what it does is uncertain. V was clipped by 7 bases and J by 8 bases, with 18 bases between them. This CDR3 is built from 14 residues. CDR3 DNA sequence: TGCGCCAGCAAACTCGCCAACCTCTGGGATGAGCAGTTCTTC. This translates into CASKLANLWDEQFF.

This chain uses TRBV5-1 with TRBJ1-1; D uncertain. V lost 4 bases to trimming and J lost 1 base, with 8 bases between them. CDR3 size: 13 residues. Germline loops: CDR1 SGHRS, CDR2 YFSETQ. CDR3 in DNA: TGCGCCAGCAGCCCACAGTGGAACACTGAAGCTTTCTTT. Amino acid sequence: CASSPQWNTEAFF.

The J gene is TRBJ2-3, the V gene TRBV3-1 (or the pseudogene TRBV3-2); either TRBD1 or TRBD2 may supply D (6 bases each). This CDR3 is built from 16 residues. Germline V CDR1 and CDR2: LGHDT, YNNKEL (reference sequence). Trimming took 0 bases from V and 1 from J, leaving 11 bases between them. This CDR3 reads CASSQDKGGGTDTQYF. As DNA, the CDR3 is TGTGCCAGCAGCCAAGATAAGGGGGGCGGCACAGATACGCAGTATTTT.

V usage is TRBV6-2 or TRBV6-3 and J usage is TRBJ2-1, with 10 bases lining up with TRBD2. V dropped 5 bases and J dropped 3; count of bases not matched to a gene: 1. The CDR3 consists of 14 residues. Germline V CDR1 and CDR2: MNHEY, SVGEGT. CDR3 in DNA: TGTGCCAGCAGTCGGACTAGCGGCTACAATGAGCAGTTCTTC. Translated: CASSRTSGYNEQFF.

CDR3 residues: CASSKKGVGFDSVSPYEQYF. The CDR3 region has the DNA TGTGCCAGCAGCAAAAAGGGGGTGGGTTTTGACAGTGTTTCTCCCTACGAGCAGTACTTC. The genes are TRBV21-1 and TRBJ2-7; the D call TRBD1 from the table was never checked on the DNA. TRBV21-1 is a recognized pseudogene. The CDR3 contains 20 residues.

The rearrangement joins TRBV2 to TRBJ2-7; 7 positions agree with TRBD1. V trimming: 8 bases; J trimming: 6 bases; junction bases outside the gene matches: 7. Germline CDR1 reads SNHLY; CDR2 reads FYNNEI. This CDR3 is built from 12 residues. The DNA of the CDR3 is TGTGCCAGCTCCGGACAGGTTAGCGAGCAGTACTTC. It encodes CASSGQVSEQYF.

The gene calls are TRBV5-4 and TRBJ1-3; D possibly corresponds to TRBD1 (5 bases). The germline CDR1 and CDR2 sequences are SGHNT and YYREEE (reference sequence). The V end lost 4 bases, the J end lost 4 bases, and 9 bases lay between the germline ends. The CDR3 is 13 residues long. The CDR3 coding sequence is TGTGCCAGCAGCCCCGGACACGGAAACACCATATATTTT. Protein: CASSPGHGNTIYF.

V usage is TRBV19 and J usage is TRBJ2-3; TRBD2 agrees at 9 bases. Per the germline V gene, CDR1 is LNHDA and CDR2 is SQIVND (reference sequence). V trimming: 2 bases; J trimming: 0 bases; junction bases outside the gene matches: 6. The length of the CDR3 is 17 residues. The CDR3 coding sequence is TGTGCCAGTAGTATACTGGCGGGGGGGCCAAGCACAGATACGCAGTATTTT. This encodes CASSILAGGPSTDTQYF.

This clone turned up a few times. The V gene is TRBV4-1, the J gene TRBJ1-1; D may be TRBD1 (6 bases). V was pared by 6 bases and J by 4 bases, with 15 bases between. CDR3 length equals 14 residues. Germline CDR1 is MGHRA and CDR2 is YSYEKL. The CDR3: CASRNRAGGTEAFF. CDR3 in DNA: TGCGCCAGCAGGAACAGGGCCGGTGGCACTGAAGCTTTCTTT.

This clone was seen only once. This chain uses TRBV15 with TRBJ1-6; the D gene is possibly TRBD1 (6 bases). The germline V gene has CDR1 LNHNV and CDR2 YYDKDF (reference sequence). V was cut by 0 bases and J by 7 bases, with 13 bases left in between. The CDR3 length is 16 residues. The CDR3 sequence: CATSRDGRGRNSPLHF. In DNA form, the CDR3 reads TGTGCCACCAGCAGAGATGGCAGGGGTCGCAATTCACCCCTCCACTTT.

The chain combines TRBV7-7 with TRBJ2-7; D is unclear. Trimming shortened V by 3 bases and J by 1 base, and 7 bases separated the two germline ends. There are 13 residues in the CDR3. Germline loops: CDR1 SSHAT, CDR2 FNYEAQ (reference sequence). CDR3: CASSLHLSYEQYF. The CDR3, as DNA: TGTGCCAGCAGCTTGCACCTATCCTACGAGCAGTACTTC.

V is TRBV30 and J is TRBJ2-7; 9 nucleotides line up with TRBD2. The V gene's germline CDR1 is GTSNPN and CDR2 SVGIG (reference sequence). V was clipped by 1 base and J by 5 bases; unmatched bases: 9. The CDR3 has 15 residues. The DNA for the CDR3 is TGTGCCTGGAGTGGGGGTAGCGGGGGTTTCGACGAGCAGTACTTC. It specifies CAWSGGSGGFDEQYF.

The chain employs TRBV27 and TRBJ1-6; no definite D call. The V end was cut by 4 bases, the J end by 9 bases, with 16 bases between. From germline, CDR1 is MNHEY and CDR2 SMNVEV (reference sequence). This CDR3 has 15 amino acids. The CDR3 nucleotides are TGTGCCAGCAGTTCGGTCGAGGGCGCCGGTTCACCCCTCCACTTT. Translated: CASSSVEGAGSPLHF.

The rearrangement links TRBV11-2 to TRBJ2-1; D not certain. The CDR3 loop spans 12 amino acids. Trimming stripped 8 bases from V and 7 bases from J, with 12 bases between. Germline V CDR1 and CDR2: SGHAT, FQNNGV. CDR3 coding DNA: TGTGCCAGCGGACGCGCGTGGAATGAGCAGTTCTTC. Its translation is CASGRAWNEQFF.

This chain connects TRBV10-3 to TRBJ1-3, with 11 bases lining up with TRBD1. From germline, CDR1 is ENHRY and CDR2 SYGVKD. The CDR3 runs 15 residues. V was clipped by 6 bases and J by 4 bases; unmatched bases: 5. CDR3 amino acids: CAISGTGGRGNTIYF. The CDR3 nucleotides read TGTGCCATCAGCGGGACAGGGGGAAGGGGAAACACCATATATTTT.

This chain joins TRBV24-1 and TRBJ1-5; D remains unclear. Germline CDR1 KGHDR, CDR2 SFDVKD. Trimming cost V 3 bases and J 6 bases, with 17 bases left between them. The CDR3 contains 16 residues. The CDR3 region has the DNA TGTGCCACCAGTGATCCCGGTGGGCCGGCGTTTCAGCCCCAGCATTTT. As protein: CATSDPGGPAFQPQHF.

CDR3 amino acids: CASSQGTSEAFF. In nucleotides, the CDR3 is TGTGCCAGCAGCCAGGGAACGTCTGAAGCTTTCTTT. The chain joins TRBV3-1 (or the pseudogene TRBV3-2) to TRBJ1-1, with unresolved D. Looked up from germline, CDR1 is LGHDT and CDR2 is YNNKEL (reference sequence). There are 12 residues in the CDR3. The V gene lost 3 bases and the J gene lost 6 bases, with 8 bases spanning the gap.

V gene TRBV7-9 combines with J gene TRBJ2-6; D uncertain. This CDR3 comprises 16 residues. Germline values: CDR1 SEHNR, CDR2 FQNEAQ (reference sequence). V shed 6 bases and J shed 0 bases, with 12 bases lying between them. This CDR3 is CASREEMGSGANVLTF. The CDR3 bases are TGTGCCAGCAGGGAAGAAATGGGCTCTGGGGCCAACGTCCTGACTTTC. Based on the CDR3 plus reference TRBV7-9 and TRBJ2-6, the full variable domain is DTGVSQNPRHKITKRGQNVTFRCDPISEHNRLYWYRQTLGQGPEFLTYFQNEAQLEKSRLLSDRFSAERPKGSFSTLEIQRTEQGDSAMYLCASREEMGSGANVLTFGAGSRLTVL.

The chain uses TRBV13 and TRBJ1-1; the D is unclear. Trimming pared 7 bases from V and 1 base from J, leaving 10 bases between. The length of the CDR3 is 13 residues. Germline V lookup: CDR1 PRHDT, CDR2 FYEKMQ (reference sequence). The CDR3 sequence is CASKYGSNTEAFF. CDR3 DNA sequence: TGTGCCAGCAAATACGGGTCGAACACTGAAGCTTTCTTT. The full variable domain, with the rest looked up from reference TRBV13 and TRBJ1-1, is AAGVIQSPRHLIKEKRETATLKCYPIPRHDTVYWYQQGPGQDPQFLISFYEKMQSDKGSIPDRFSAQQFSDYHSELNMSSLELGDSALYFCASKYGSNTEAFFGQGTRLTVV.

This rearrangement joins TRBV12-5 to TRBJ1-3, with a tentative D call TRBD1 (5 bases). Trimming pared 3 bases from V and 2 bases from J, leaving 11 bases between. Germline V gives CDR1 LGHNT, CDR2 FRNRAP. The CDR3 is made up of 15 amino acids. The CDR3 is CASGFLGATGNTIYF. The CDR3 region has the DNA TGTGCTAGTGGTTTCCTTGGGGCAACTGGAAACACCATATATTTT.